The T cell receptor (beta chain) under discussion was sequenced for a study of blood T cell repertoires in COVID-19. A note on this clone: Other DNA variants within this sample encode the same CDR3.

This CDR3 is built from 14 residues. V was trimmed by 2 bases and J by 7 bases, leaving 12 bases between them. Germline V gives CDR1 SGHRS, CDR2 YFSETQ. The repertoire was sequenced with immunoSEQ multiplex PCR; TCRdb's copy has only in-frame clones and lacks some. The sample yields more than 90,000 clones, over 75% seen once. The chain links TRBV5-1 to TRBJ2-2, with D possibly being TRBD2 (6 bases). This TCR came from a human donor in a cohort sampled during active COVID-19. Sequencing used peripheral blood. CDR3 residues: CASSFEGRGGELFF. The CDR3 bases are TGCGCCAGCAGCTTTGAGGGGCGGGGCGGGGAGCTGTTTTTT.